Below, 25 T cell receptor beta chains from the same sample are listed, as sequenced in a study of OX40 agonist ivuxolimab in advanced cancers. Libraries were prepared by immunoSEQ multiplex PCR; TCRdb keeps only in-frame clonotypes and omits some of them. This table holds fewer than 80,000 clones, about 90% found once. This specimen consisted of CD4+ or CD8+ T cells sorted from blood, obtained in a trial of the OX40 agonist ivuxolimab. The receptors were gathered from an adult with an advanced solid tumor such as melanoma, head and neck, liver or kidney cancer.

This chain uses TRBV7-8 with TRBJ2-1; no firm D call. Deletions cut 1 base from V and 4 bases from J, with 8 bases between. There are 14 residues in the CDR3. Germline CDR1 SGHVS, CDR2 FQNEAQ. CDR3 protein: CASSLVERYNEQFF. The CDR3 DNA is TGTGCCAGCAGCTTAGTGGAGCGATACAATGAGCAGTTCTTC. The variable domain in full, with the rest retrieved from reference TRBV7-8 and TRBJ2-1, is GAGVSQSPRYKVAKRGQDVALRCDPISGHVSLFWYQQALGQGPEFLTYFQNEAQLDKSGLPSDRFFAERPEGSVSTLKIQRTQQEDSAVYLCASSLVERYNEQFFGPGTRLTVL.

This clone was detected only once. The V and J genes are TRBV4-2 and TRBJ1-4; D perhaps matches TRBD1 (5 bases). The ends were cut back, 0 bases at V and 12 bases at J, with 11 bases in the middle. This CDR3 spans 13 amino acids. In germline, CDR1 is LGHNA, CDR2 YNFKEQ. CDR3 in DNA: TGTGCCAGCAGCCAAGACGGACACCTCGAACTGTTTTTT. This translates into CASSQDGHLELFF.

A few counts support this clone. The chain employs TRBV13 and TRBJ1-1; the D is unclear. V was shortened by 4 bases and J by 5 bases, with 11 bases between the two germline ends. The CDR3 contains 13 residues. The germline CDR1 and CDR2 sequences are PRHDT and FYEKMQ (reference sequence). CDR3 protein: CASSSQTRTEAFF. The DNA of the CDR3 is TGTGCCAGCAGCTCCCAAACTCGAACTGAAGCTTTCTTT.

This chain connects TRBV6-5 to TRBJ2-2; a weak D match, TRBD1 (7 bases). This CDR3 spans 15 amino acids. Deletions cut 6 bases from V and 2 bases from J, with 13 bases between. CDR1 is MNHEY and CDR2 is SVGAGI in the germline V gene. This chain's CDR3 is CASSRGTANTGELFF. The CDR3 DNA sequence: TGTGCCAGCAGCCGGGGGACAGCCAACACCGGGGAGCTGTTTTTT.

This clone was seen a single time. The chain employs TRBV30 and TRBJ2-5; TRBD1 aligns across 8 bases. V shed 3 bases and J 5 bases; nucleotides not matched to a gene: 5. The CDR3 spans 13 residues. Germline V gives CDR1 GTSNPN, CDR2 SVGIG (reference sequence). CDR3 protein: CAWSRTGPETQYF. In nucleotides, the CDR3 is TGTGCCTGGAGCCGGACAGGGCCGGAGACCCAGTACTTC.

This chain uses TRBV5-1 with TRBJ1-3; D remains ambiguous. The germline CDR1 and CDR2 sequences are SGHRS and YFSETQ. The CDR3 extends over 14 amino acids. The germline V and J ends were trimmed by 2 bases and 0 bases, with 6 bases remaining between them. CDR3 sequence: CASSLDPSGNTIYF. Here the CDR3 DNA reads TGCGCCAGCAGCTTAGACCCCTCTGGAAACACCATATATTTT. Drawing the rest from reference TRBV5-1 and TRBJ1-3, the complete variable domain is KAGVTQTPRYLIKTRGQQVTLSCSPISGHRSVSWYQQTPGQGLQFLFEYFSETQRNKGNFPGRFSGRQFSNSRSEMNVSTLELGDSALYLCASSLDPSGNTIYFGEGSWLTVV.

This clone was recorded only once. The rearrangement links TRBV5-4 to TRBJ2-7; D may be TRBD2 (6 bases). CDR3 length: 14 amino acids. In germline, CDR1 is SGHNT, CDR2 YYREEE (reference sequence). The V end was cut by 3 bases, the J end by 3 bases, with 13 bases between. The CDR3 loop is CASSSRGLYYEQYF. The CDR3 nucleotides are TGTGCCAGCAGCTCGCGTGGACTATACTACGAGCAGTACTTC.

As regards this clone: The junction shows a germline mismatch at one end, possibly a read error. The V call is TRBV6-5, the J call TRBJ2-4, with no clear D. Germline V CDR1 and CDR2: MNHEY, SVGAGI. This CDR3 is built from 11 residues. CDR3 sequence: CASSYSPVRAF. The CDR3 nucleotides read TGTGCCAGCAGTTACTCGCCCGTCCGGGCCTTC.

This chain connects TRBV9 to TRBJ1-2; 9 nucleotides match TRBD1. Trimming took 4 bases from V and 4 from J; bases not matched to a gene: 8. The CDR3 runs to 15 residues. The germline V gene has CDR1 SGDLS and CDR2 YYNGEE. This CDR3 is CASSQGQGKSYGYTF. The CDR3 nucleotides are TGTGCCAGCAGCCAGGGACAGGGAAAGTCCTATGGCTACACCTTC.

The CDR3 coding sequence is TGTGCCAGCAGTTTTCAACCGGGAGGTGACTACGAGCAGTACTTC. It codes for CASSFQPGGDYEQYF. V is TRBV27 and J is TRBJ2-7, with 7 bases fitting TRBD2. The CDR3 length is 15 residues. The germline CDR1 and CDR2 sequences are MNHEY and SMNVEV (reference sequence). With V trimmed by 3 bases and J by 3 bases, 8 bases remained unmatched.

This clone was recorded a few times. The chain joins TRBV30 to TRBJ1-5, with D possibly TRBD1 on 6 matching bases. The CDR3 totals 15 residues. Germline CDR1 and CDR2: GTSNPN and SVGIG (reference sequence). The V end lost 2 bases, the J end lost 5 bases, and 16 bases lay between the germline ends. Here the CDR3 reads CAWSSGQSWDQPQHF. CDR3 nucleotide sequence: TGTGCCTGGAGTTCTGGACAGTCTTGGGATCAGCCCCAGCATTTT.

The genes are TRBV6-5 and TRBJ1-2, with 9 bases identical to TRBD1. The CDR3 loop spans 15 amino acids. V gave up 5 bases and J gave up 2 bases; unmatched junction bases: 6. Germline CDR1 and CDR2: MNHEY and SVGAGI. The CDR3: CASSVGQGGNYGYTF. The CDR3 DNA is TGTGCCAGCAGTGTGGGACAGGGTGGGAACTATGGCTACACCTTC.

CDR3 DNA sequence: TGTGCCAGCAACTCGGGACAGCAAGAGACCCAGTACTTC. Its protein is CASNSGQQETQYF. The V and J genes are TRBV5-4 and TRBJ2-5, with TRBD1 identical over 7 bases. The V gene end was trimmed by 6 bases and the J gene end by 2 bases; junction bases not matched to a gene: 4. Germline CDR1 SGHNT, CDR2 YYREEE (reference sequence). The CDR3 has 13 residues.

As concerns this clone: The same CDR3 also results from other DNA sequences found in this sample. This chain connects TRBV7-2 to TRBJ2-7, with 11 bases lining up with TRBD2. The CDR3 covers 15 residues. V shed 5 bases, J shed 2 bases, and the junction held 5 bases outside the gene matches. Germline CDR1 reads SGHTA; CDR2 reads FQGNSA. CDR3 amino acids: CASSPLAGGTYEQYF. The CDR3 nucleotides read TGTGCCAGCAGCCCGTTAGCGGGAGGGACCTACGAGCAGTACTTC.

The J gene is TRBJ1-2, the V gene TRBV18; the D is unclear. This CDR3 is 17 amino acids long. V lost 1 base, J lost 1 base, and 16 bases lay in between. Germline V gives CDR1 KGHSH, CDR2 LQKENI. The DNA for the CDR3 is TGTGCCAGCTCACCACTGGGCCCGGGAAGGGATAACTATGGCTACACCTTC. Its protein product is CASSPLGPGRDNYGYTF.

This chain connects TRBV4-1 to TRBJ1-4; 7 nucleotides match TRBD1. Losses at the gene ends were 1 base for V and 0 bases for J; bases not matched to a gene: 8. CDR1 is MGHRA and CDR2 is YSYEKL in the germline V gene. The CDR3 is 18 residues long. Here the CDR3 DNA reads TGCGCCAGCAGCCAAGGACAGGGCGGGACGGCAACTAATGAAAAACTGTTTTTT. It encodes CASSQGQGGTATNEKLFF.

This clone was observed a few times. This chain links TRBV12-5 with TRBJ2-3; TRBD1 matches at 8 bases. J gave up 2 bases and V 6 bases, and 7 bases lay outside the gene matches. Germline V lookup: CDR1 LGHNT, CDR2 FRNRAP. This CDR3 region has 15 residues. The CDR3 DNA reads TGTGCTAGTGGACCAACAGGGGGACCCACAGATACGCAGTATTTT. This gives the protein CASGPTGGPTDTQYF.

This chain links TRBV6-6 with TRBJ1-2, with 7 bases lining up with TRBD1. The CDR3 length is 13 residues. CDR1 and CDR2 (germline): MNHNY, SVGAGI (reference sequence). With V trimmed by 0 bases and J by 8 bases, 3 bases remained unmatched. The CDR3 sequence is CASSYSTGDGYTF. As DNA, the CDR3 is TGTGCCAGCAGTTACTCAACAGGGGACGGCTACACCTTC.

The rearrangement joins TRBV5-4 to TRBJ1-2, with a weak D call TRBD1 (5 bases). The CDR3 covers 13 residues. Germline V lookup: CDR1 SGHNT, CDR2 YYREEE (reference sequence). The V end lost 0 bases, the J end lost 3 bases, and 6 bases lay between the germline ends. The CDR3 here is CASSLVGDYGYTF. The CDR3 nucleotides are TGTGCCAGCAGCTTGGTAGGGGACTATGGCTACACCTTC.

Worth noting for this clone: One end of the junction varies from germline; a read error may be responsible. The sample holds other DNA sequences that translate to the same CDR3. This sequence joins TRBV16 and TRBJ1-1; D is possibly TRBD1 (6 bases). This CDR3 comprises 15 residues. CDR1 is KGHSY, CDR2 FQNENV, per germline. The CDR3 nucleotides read TGTGCCAGTAGCCCGAGTCAGGGGATGAAGTCTGAAGCTTTCTTT. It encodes CASSPSQGMKSEAFF. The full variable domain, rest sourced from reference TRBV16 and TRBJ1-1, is GEEVAQTPKHLVRGEGQKAKLYCAPIKGHSYVFWYQQVLKNEFKFLISFQNENVFDETGMPKERFSAKCLPNSPCSLEIQATKLEDSAVYFCASSPSQGMKSEAFFGQGTRLTVV.

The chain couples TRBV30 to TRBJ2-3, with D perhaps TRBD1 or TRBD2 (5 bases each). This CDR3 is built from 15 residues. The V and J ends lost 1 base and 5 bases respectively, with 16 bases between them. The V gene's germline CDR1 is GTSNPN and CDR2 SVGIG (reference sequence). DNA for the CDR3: TGTGCCTGGAGTGATGGGACCGCAAGGCAAGATACGCAGTATTTT. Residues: CAWSDGTARQDTQYF.

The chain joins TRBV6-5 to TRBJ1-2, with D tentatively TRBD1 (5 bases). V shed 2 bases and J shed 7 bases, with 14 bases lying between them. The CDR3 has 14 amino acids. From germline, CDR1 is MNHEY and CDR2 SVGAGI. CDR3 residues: CASSYPGASGGYTF. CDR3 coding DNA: TGTGCCAGCAGTTACCCTGGGGCATCAGGTGGCTACACCTTC.

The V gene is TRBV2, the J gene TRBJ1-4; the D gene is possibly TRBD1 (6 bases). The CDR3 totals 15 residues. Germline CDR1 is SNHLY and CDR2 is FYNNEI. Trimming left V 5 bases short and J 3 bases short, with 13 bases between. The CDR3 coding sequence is TGTGCCAGCAGTTCCTCGGCAGGGGCTAATGAAAAACTGTTTTTT. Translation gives CASSSSAGANEKLFF.

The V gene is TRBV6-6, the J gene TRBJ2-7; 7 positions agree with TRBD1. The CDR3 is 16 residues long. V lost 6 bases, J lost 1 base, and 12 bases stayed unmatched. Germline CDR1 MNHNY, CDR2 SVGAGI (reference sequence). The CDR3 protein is CASSDAGTDASYEQYF. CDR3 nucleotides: TGTGCCAGCAGCGACGCCGGGACAGATGCATCCTACGAGCAGTACTTC.

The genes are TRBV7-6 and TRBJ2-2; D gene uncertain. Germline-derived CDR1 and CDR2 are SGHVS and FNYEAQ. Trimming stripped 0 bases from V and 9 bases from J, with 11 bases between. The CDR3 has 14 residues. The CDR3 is CASSLAQSARELFF. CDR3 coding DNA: TGTGCCAGCAGCTTAGCCCAGAGTGCCCGGGAGCTGTTTTTT. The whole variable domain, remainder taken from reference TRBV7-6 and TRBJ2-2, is GAGVSQSPRYKVTKRGQDVALRCDPISGHVSLYWYRQALGQGPEFLTYFNYEAQQDKSGLPNDRFSAERPEGSISTLTIQRTEQRDSAMYRCASSLAQSARELFFGEGSRLTVL.